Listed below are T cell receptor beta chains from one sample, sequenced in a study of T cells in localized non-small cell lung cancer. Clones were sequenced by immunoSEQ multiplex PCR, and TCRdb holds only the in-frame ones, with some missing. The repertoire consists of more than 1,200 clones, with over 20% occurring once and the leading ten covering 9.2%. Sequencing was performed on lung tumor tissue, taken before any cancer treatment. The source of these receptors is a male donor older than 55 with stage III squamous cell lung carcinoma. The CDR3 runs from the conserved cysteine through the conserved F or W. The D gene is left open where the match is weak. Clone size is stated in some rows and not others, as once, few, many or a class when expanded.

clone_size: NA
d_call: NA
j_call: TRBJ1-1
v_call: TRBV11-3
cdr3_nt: TGTGCCAGCAGCCACATAGAGGCGAACACTGAAGCTTTCTTT
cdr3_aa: CASSHIEANTEAFF

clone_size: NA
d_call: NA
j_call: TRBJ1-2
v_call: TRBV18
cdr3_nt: TGTGCCAGCTCACTGGCGGTCCTTGTCGACAGGACTTATGGCTACACCTTC
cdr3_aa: CASSLAVLVDRTYGYTF

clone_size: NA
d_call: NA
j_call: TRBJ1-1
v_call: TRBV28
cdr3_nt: TGTGCCAGCAGTTCTCTGTTGAACACTGAAGCTTTCTTT
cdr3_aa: CASSSLLNTEAFF

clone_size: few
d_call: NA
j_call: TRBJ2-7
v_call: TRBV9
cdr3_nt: TGTGCCAGCAGTGAGCAGGGCTACGAGCAGTACTTC
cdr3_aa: CASSEQGYEQYF

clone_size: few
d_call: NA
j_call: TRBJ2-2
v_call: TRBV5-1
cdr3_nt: TGCGCCAGCAGCCCCACTAGCTTTACTTCCCCCGGGGAGCTGTTTTTT
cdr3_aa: CASSPTSFTSPGELFF

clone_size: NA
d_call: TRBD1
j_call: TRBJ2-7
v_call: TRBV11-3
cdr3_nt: TGTGCCAGCAGCCCCAGGGACAGCTCCTACGAGCAGTACTTC
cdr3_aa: CASSPRDSSYEQYF

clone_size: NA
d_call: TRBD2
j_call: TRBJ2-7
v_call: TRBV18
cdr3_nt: TGTGCCAGCTCAGGAGGGAGGGGACCTTCCCGCTCCTACGAGCAGTACTTC
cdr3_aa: CASSGGRGPSRSYEQYF

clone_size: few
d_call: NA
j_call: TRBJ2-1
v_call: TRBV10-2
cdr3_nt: TGCGCCATCAGTGAGTCGATGGGGACTAGGGGGCCGTTTGACGAGCAGTTCTTC
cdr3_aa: CAISESMGTRGPFDEQFF

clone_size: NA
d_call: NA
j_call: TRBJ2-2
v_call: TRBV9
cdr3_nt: TGTGCCAGCAGCGTAGGGGGAACCGGGGAGCTGTTTTTT
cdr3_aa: CASSVGGTGELFF

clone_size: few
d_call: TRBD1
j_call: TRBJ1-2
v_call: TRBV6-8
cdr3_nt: TGTGCCAGCAGTTGGCAACCCTGGGACAGGGGAAGGTATGGCTACACCTTC
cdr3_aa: CASSWQPWDRGRYGYTF

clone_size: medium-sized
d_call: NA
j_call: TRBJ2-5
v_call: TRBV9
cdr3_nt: TGTGCCAGCAGTGAAACAGGGATGAAGGAGACCCAGTACTTC
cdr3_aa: CASSETGMKETQYF

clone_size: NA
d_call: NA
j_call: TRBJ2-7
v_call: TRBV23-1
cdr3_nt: TGCGCCAGCAGTCGACCACAGAACTACGAGCAGTACTTC
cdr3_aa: CASSRPQNYEQYF

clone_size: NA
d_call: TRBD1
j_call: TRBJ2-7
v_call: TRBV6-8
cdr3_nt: TGTGCCAGCAATAGGGACAGGGGAAGGTACGAGCAGTACTTC
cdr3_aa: CASNRDRGRYEQYF

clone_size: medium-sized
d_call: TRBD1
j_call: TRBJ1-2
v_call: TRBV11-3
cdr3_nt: TGTGCCAGCAGCCAACGACAGGGGGCGGGTGGCTACACCTTC
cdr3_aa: CASSQRQGAGGYTF

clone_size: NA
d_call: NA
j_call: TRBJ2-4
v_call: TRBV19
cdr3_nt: TGTGCCAGTAGTCTCCTTTCGCAAGGTCCGGGCATTCAGTACTTC
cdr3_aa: CASSLLSQGPGIQYF

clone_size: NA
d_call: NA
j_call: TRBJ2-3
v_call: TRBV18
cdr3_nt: TGTGCCAGCTCTCAGAGCCGGGCCCCGTCCCTCGCAACAGATACGCAGTATTTT
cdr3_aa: CASSQSRAPSLATDTQYF

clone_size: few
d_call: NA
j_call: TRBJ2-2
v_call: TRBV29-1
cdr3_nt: TGCAGCGTTGATGTGAATACCGGGGAGCTGTTTTTT
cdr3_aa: CSVDVNTGELFF

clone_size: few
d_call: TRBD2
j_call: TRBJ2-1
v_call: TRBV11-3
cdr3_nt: TGTGCCAGCAGCTGGACGGGACTAGCGTTTAGAATGAGCTCCTACAATGAGCAGTTCTTC
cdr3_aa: CASSWTGLAFRMSSYNEQFF

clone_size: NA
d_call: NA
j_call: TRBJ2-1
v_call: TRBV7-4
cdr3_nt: TGTGCCAGCAGCTTAGTGGGATTGAATGAGCAGTTCTTC
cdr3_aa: CASSLVGLNEQFF

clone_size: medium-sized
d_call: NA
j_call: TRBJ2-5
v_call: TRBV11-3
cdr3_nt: TGTGCCAGCAGCTTGGCGAACGGCCAAGAGACCCAGTACTTC
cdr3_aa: CASSLANGQETQYF

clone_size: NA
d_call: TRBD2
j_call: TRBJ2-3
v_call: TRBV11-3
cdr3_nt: TGTGCCAGCAGCTCGAGGGTCTTAGCGGGGTCAGATACGCAGTATTTT
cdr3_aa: CASSSRVLAGSDTQYF

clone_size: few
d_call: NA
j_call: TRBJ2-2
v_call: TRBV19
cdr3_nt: TGTGCCAGTAGTATTAGAGGCGGGGAGCTGTTTTTT
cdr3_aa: CASSIRGGELFF

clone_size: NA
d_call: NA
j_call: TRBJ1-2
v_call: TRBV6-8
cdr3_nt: TGTGCCAGCAGTTCCTCCGGACTCCCAAGGGGCTACACCTTC
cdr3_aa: CASSSSGLPRGYTF

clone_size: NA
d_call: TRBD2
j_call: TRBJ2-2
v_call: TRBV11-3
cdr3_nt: TGTGCCAGCAGCTTCGGACTAGCGGGGGGGTCACCCGGGGAGCTGTTTTTT
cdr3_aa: CASSFGLAGGSPGELFF

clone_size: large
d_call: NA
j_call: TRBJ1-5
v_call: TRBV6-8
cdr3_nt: TGTGCCAGCAGTTCTACGGGTCGGGGTGTAATGCATCAGCCCCAGCATTTT
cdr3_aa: CASSSTGRGVMHQPQHF

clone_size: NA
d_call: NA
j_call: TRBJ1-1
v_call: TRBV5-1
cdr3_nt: TGCGCCAGCAGCTTGGGGGGATCAGGGGACACTGAAGCTTTCTTT
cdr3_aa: CASSLGGSGDTEAFF

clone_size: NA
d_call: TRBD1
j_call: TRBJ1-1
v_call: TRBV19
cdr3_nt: TGTGCCAGTAGTAACAGACAAGGGACAGGGGGCTCGGAAGCTTTCTTT
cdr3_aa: CASSNRQGTGGSEAFF

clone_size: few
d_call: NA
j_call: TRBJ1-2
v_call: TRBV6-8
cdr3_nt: TGTGCCAGCAGTGAGTTCTACAAGGGCGCCTATGGCTACACCTTC
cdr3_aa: CASSEFYKGAYGYTF

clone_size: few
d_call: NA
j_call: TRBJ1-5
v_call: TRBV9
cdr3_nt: TGTGCCAGCAGTGATCGACAGCCTAATCAGCCCCAGCATTTT
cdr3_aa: CASSDRQPNQPQHF

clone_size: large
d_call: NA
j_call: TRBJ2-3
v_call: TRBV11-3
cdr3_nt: TGTGCCAGCAGCCCAACCACCGGGACCAGGGGCGATACGCAGTATTTT
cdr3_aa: CASSPTTGTRGDTQYF

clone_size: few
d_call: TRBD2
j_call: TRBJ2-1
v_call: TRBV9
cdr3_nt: TGTGCCAGCAGGCGGGGGGATTACAATGAGCAGTTCTTC
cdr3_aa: CASRRGDYNEQFF

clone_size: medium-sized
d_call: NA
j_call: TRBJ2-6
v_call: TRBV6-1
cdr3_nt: TGTGCCAGCAGTGAAGGAGCAGGGGCTTCCCCCTGGGCCAACGTCCTGACTTTC
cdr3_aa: CASSEGAGASPWANVLTF

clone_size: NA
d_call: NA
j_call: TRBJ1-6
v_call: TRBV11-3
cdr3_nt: TGTGCCAGCAGCCAAAGGGGCGGGTATAATTCACCCCTCCACTTT
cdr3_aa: CASSQRGGYNSPLHF

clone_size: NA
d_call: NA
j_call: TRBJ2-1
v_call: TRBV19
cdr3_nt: TGTGCCAGTAGCGGGAGAAATTACAATGAGCAGTTCTTC
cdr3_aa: CASSGRNYNEQFF

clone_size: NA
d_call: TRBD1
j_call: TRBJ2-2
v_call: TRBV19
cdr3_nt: TGTGCCAGTACCCCACCCGGGACAGGGTTCGCCGGGGAGCTGTTTTTT
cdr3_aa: CASTPPGTGFAGELFF

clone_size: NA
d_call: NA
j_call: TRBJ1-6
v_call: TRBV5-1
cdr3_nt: TGCGCCAGCAGCTTGGGTGGCAGCTATAATTCACCCCTCCACTTT
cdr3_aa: CASSLGGSYNSPLHF

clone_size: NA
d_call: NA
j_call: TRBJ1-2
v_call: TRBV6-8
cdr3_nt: TGTGCCACCACGGGCGGGGGGTTAGGCGGCTACACCTTC
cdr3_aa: CATTGGGLGGYTF

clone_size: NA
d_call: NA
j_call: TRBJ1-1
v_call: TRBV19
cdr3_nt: TGTGCCAGTAGTCTGGAACATAACCTTCTCGGGAACACTGAAGCTTTCTTT
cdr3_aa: CASSLEHNLLGNTEAFF

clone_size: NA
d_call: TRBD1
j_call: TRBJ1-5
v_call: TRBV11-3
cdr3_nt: TGTGCCAGCAGCCCCCGGACAGGGAATCAGCCCCAGCATTTT
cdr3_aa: CASSPRTGNQPQHF

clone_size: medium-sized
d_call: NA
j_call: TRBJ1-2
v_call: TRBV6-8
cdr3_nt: TGTGCCAGCGGGGCCGTCAGCTATGGCTACACCTTC
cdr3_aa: CASGAVSYGYTF

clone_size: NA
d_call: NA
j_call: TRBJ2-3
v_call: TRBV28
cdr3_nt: TGTGCCAGCAGTTTCCTTAGCGGTACAGATACGCAGTATTTT
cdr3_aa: CASSFLSGTDTQYF

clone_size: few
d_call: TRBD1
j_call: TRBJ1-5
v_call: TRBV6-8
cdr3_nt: TGTGCCATCAGGGGGACAGGGGATCAGCCCCAGCATTTT
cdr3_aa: CAIRGTGDQPQHF

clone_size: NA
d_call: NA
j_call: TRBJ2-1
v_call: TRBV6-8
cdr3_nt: TGTGCCATCAGTCAAAGGGACCGGGGGACGGATGAGCAGTTCTTC
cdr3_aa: CAISQRDRGTDEQFF

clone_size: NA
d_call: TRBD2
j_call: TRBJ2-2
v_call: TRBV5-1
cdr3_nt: TGCGCCAGCAGGGGAGCGGGAGGAGAGGACACCGGGGAGCTGTTTTTT
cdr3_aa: CASRGAGGEDTGELFF

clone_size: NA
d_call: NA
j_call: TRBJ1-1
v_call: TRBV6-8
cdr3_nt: TGTGCCAGCACTTACGGAGAGAACACTGAAGCTTTCTTT
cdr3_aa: CASTYGENTEAFF

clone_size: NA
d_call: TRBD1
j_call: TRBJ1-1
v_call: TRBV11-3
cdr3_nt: TGTGCCAGCAGCCAAGGGACAGCGAACACTGAAGCTTTCTTT
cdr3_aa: CASSQGTANTEAFF

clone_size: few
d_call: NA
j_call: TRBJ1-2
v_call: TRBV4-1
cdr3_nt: TGCGCCAGCAGCCAAGAGAGGGCGGCTTATGGCTACACCTTC
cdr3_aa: CASSQERAAYGYTF

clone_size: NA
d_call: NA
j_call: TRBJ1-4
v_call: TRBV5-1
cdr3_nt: TGCGCCAGCAGCTTGGTTGGCAGGAGTGATGAAAAACTGTTTTTT
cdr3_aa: CASSLVGRSDEKLFF

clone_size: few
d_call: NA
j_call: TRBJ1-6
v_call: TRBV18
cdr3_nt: TGTGCCAGCTCACCACGCGGCAGAGAATATAATTCACCCCTCCACTTT
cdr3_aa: CASSPRGREYNSPLHF

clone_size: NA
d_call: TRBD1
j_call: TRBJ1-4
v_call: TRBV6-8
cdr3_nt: TGTGCCATCAGTGTGGGACAGGGGCGAGAAAAACTGTTTTTT
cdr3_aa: CAISVGQGREKLFF

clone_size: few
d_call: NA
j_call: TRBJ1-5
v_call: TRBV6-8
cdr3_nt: TGTGCCAGCAGTTGGGTACAGGGCGGTCAGCCCCAGCATTTT
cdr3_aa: CASSWVQGGQPQHF

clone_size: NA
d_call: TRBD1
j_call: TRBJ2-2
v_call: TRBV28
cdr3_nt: TGTGCCAGCAGCTTACCCGGACAGGGCAACACCGGGGAGCTGTTTTTT
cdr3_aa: CASSLPGQGNTGELFF

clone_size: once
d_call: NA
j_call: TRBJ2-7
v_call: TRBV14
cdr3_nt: TGTGCCAGCAGCCCAAAGATTCGTACCCGGAGCTCCTACGAGCAGTACTTC
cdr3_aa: CASSPKIRTRSSYEQYF

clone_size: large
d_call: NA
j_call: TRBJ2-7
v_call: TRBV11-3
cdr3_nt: TGTGCCAGCAGCTACCGGGACTGGGGGAACTACGAGCAGTACTTC
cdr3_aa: CASSYRDWGNYEQYF

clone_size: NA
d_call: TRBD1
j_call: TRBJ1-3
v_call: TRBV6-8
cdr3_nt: TGTGCCAGCAGTTTTCGACAGGGGGCTGGTGTCTCTGGAAACACCATATATTTT
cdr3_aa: CASSFRQGAGVSGNTIYF

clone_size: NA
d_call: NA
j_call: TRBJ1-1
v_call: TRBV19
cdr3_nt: TGTGCCAGTAGTAGGGGGAGGACGGCGAACACTGAAGCTTTCTTT
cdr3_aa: CASSRGRTANTEAFF

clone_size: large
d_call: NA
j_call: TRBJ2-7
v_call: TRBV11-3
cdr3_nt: TGTGCCAGCAGCTTTTTCCAGGGTACGTACGAGCAGTACTTC
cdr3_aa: CASSFFQGTYEQYF